This section outlines one T cell receptor beta chain sequence together with its context. This clonotype was seen ten or more times. This clone's antigen is unknown. Per-base qualities were not stored, and no clone one base away is much larger. The library came from 5' RACE. Sequencing took place on a NextSeq 500. The TCR library protocol attached unique molecular identifiers to individual cDNA molecules to correct for sequencing error and PCR bias. TCR alpha and beta chains were both sequenced, and the abundances of alpha and beta sequences in each sample were closely correlated with each other. The source study handled its data this way. Decombinator V4 was used to perform V gene, J gene and CDR3 annotation of TCR sequences. TCRs were defined as expanded if a significant change between any two time points was detected under a Poisson model with p below 0.0001. TCR abundances were normalised to the total number of TCRs sequenced in each sample and reported as counts per million. VDJdb, accessed on 1 November 2021, was searched for TCRs annotated for CMV, EBV and SARS-CoV-2, and TCRs annotated for more than one antigen were excluded. TCRdb ran its own pipeline on the public reads, namely fastp trimming at Q25 and MiXCR clone calling, and kept in-frame beta chains. Each entry merges the rows of one CDR3 protein and shows their most common DNA and genes. TCRdb assigned the V and J calls; the authors' analysis was not used. The sample table shows over 45,000 distinct CDR3 sequences, and under 8% are seen once. Jointly, the top ten make up about 5.9% of the sample.

This was a case-control study nested in a cohort of healthcare workers in London, UK, who had nasopharyngeal swab PCR tests and blood samples taken every week. Healthcare workers were recruited between 23 and 31 March 2020, during the week of the UK lockdown, and were followed weekly for up to roughly 15 weeks. The sample is drawn from a study of early T cells in non-severe SARS-CoV-2 infection (dated by TCRdb to the early 2020s). About the full investigation: TCR sequencing used bulk RNA from unsorted whole blood, so alpha and beta chains could not be paired. General study outcomes and caveats: VDJdb matching was skewed toward anti-spike CD8 responses, so virus-specific expansions were likely underestimated and private and CD4 specificities were missed.

This receptor was obtained from an adult who was a healthcare worker with PCR-confirmed SARS-CoV-2 infection or an uninfected control (not recorded which). This sample comprised whole blood, obtained at baseline.

The nucleotide sequence is given as TGTGCCAGCAGCCACAGAAAAGGATCCTACGAGCAGTACTTC. This translates into CASSHRKGSYEQYF. Recombination joined TRBV21-1 with TRBJ2-7. TRBV21-1 is described as a pseudogene. The CDR3 has 14 amino acids, counting the end cysteine and phenylalanine. Kept here is only the CDR3 DNA, which spans 42 bases and is read in frame from base 1.